Below, 3 T cell receptor beta chains from the same sample are listed, as sequenced in a study of glioma-infiltrating T cells. TCR alpha and beta CDR3 regions were amplified from RNA using iRepertoire nested multiplex PCR. TCRdb reprocessed the multiplex PCR reads with MiXCR, giving one entry per CDR3 protein. Among about 130,000 distinct CDR3 sequences, more than 20% were seen once, and the ten largest hold around 28%. The sequenced sample was glioma tissue, nonneoplastic brain tissue, or PBMCs (not recorded which). These receptors all come from a human donor with low-grade glioma or glioblastoma, undergoing nonglioma brain surgery, or in good health (not recorded which).

This clonotype has ten or more counts. The chain employs TRBV6-1 and TRBJ2-1, with D maybe TRBD2 (6 bases). The CDR3 runs 16 residues. Germline V lookup: CDR1 MNHNS, CDR2 SASEGT. V was cut by 5 bases and J by 3 bases, with 17 bases left in between. The chain's CDR3 is CASSTAPGTRYNEQFF. CDR3 DNA: TGTGCCAGCAGTACCGCCCCCGGGACTCGCTACAATGAGCAGTTCTTC.

This clonotype was recorded many times. The gene calls are TRBV25-1 and TRBJ1-1; D is uncertain. There are 13 residues in the CDR3. Germline CDR1 is MGHDK and CDR2 is SYGVNS. The V end lost 8 bases, the J end lost 1 base, and 11 bases lay between the germline ends. CDR3 sequence reads: CASVWTGNTEAFF. Written as DNA, the CDR3 is TGTGCCAGCGTTTGGACTGGGAACACTGAAGCTTTCTTT.

This clonotype appeared once. V is TRBV29-1 and J is TRBJ1-5; D is possibly TRBD1 (5 bases). The CDR3 spans 13 residues. Germline CDR1 reads SQVTM; CDR2 reads ANQGSEA. V lost 6 bases and J lost 2, with 11 bases in between. The CDR3 DNA reads as TGCAGCGTCATGGGAGGGGGCAATCAGCCCCAGCATTTT. Its protein is CSVMGGGNQPQHF.